This is a list of T cell receptor beta chains from one sample in a study of breast tumors, draining lymph nodes, adjacent tissues. TCRdb independently ran MiXCR on the multiplex PCR reads; one entry per CDR3 protein. Here the sample spans 65,000 to 80,000 distinct CDR3 sequences, approximately 20% being singletons. The sequenced sample was axillary lymph node tissue. These receptors were taken from a female donor with breast cancer. Some clones in this sample may be carry-over from other donors' samples. Both conserved end residues are part of each CDR3. Fields, in order: V gene, D gene, clone size, J gene, CDR3 protein, CDR3 DNA. D genes are given only for firm matches. Not every row has a clone size; where given, it reads once, few, many or a size class.

V gene: TRBV5-1; D gene: .; clone size: many; J gene: TRBJ2-7; CDR3 protein: CASSPSSGYEQYF; CDR3 DNA: TGCGCCAGCAGCCCATCTTCGGGCTACGAGCAGTACTTC
V gene: TRBV2; D gene: TRBD1; clone size: many; J gene: TRBJ2-7; CDR3 protein: CASSATGQGARRYF; CDR3 DNA: TGTGCCAGCAGTGCGACGGGACAGGGGGCCCGCAGGTACTTC
V gene: TRBV9; D gene: TRBD1; clone size: many; J gene: TRBJ2-3; CDR3 protein: CASSPGQHGTDTQYF; CDR3 DNA: TGTGCCAGCAGCCCGGGACAGCACGGCACAGATACGCAGTATTTT
V gene: TRBV7-8; D gene: TRBD2; clone size: many; J gene: TRBJ2-7; CDR3 protein: CASSLAASGSSYEQYF; CDR3 DNA: TGTGCCAGCAGCTTAGCCGCTAGCGGGAGCTCCTACGAGCAGTACTTC
V gene: TRBV27; D gene: TRBD2; clone size: .; J gene: TRBJ2-1; CDR3 protein: CASAVYLAGGLGEQFF; CDR3 DNA: TGTGCCAGCGCCGTCTACCTAGCGGGAGGCCTGGGGGAGCAGTTCTTC
V gene: TRBV20-1; D gene: .; clone size: many; J gene: TRBJ1-2; CDR3 protein: CSAVRPQGTGYTF; CDR3 DNA: TGCAGTGCTGTAAGACCTCAGGGTACTGGCTACACCTTC
V gene: TRBV20-1; D gene: .; clone size: .; J gene: TRBJ2-7; CDR3 protein: CSARDPSTSCKQYF; CDR3 DNA: TGCAGTGCTAGAGACCCGTCGACCTCCTGCAAGCAGTACTTC
V gene: TRBV20-1; D gene: .; clone size: many; J gene: TRBJ2-7; CDR3 protein: CSVGHGQEYEQYF; CDR3 DNA: TGCAGTGTAGGGCACGGACAAGAGTACGAGCAGTACTTC
V gene: TRBV7-2; D gene: .; clone size: many; J gene: TRBJ2-7; CDR3 protein: CASTSSSYEQYF; CDR3 DNA: TGTGCCAGCACCTCAAGCTCCTACGAGCAGTACTTC
V gene: TRBV28; D gene: .; clone size: few; J gene: TRBJ1-2; CDR3 protein: CASSTGQEYGYTF; CDR3 DNA: TGTGCCAGCAGTACAGGGCAGGAGTATGGCTACACCTTC
V gene: TRBV6-2/TRBV6-3; D gene: TRBD2; clone size: many; J gene: TRBJ2-1; CDR3 protein: CASSTQTSGSKEQFF; CDR3 DNA: TGTGCCAGCAGTACCCAAACTAGCGGGAGTAAAGAGCAGTTCTTC
V gene: TRBV11-3; D gene: .; clone size: many; J gene: TRBJ1-3; CDR3 protein: CASSLVSDLSSGNTIYF; CDR3 DNA: TGTGCCAGCAGCTTAGTATCCGACTTGAGCTCTGGAAACACCATATATTTT
V gene: TRBV30; D gene: TRBD1; clone size: .; J gene: TRBJ1-5; CDR3 protein: CAWAGQVNQPQHF; CDR3 DNA: TGTGCCTGGGCCGGACAGGTCAATCAGCCCCAGCATTTT
V gene: TRBV19; D gene: TRBD1; clone size: .; J gene: TRBJ2-4; CDR3 protein: CASSRNRIRDRLAKNIQYF; CDR3 DNA: TGTGCCAGTAGTAGAAATAGGATCCGGGACAGATTAGCCAAAAACATTCAGTACTTC
V gene: TRBV6-2/TRBV6-3; D gene: .; clone size: many; J gene: TRBJ2-1; CDR3 protein: CASSYSGSYNEQFF; CDR3 DNA: TGTGCCAGCAGTTACTCGGGGTCCTACAATGAGCAGTTCTTC
V gene: TRBV6-6; D gene: .; clone size: medium-sized; J gene: TRBJ1-5; CDR3 protein: CASGEGPKRDQPQHF; CDR3 DNA: TGTGCCAGCGGAGAAGGGCCAAAACGGGATCAGCCCCAGCATTTT
V gene: TRBV19; D gene: .; clone size: .; J gene: TRBJ2-2; CDR3 protein: CASSLGAGGLFF; CDR3 DNA: TGTGCCAGTAGTCTTGGCGCCGGGGGGCTGTTTTTT
V gene: TRBV11-2; D gene: .; clone size: .; J gene: TRBJ2-7; CDR3 protein: CASSLVGARGHEQYF; CDR3 DNA: TGCGCCAGCAGCTTAGTGGGCGCGAGGGGCCACGAGCAGTACTTC
V gene: TRBV20-1; D gene: .; clone size: many; J gene: TRBJ2-2; CDR3 protein: CSGSRGLPDTGELFF; CDR3 DNA: TGCAGTGGCTCCCGAGGATTACCCGACACCGGGGAGCTGTTTTTT
V gene: TRBV28; D gene: .; clone size: .; J gene: TRBJ2-3; CDR3 protein: CASRDPGHRSTDTQYF; CDR3 DNA: TGTGCCAGCAGGGATCCGGGACATAGAAGCACAGATACGCAGTATTTT
V gene: TRBV2; D gene: TRBD1; clone size: many; J gene: TRBJ1-2; CDR3 protein: CASSDAGGSWYGYTF; CDR3 DNA: TGTGCCAGCAGTGACGCAGGGGGTAGTTGGTATGGCTACACCTTC
V gene: TRBV27; D gene: TRBD2; clone size: many; J gene: TRBJ2-7; CDR3 protein: CASSLERGLAYEQYF; CDR3 DNA: TGTGCCAGCAGTTTAGAGCGGGGTCTTGCCTACGAGCAGTACTTC
V gene: TRBV11-1; D gene: .; clone size: .; J gene: TRBJ2-7; CDR3 protein: CASSLTGSYGQYF; CDR3 DNA: TGTGCCAGCAGCTTAACAGGGAGCTACGGGCAGTACTTC
V gene: TRBV4-3; D gene: TRBD2; clone size: many; J gene: TRBJ2-7; CDR3 protein: CASSQDGGGEQYF; CDR3 DNA: TGCGCCAGCAGCCAAGATGGGGGGGGCGAGCAGTACTTC
V gene: TRBV6-2/TRBV6-3; D gene: TRBD2; clone size: many; J gene: TRBJ2-3; CDR3 protein: CASSYGGLAGERNTQYF; CDR3 DNA: TGTGCCAGCAGTTACGGTGGGTTAGCGGGAGAAAGAAATACGCAGTATTTT
V gene: TRBV6-6; D gene: TRBD2; clone size: .; J gene: TRBJ2-5; CDR3 protein: CASSYSVPGLAGGEVTQYF; CDR3 DNA: TGTGCCAGCAGTTACTCTGTCCCGGGACTAGCGGGAGGGGAGGTCACCCAGTACTTC
V gene: TRBV5-4; D gene: TRBD1; clone size: many; J gene: TRBJ1-2; CDR3 protein: CASSEGQGVNFGYTF; CDR3 DNA: TGTGCCAGCAGCGAGGGACAGGGGGTTAACTTTGGCTACACCTTC